Detailed here is one TCR beta chain. The data stem from a study of somatic mutations in cytotoxic T cells in rheumatoid arthritis. At the level of the study: Patient blood was drawn as 30 ml EDTA; the draw came right after diagnosis and before any treatment.

The V and J ends lost 5 bases and 5 bases, in that order; junction bases with no gene match: 8. CDR1 is MNHEY, CDR2 SMNVEV, per germline (reference sequence). The CDR3 is 15 residues long. Study processing details: Patient CD8+ clones exceeding 1% seldom corresponded to published virus-specific TCRB sequences. Clones were sequenced by immunoSEQ multiplex PCR, and TCRdb holds only the in-frame ones, with some missing. The V and J calls and clone size were taken over from that table, and D and trimming were inferred from the DNA. The sample includes tens of thousands of clones, approximately 86% of them seen just once.

The sequencing sample was made of CD8+ T cells sorted from blood. The TCR was taken from an adult with rheumatoid arthritis. This chain connects TRBV27 to TRBJ2-7; TRBD2 agrees at 11 bases. The DNA of the CDR3 is TGTGCCAGCAGTAACCCACTAGCGGGAGCAGACGAGCAGTACTTC. Its translation is CASSNPLAGADEQYF.